This T cell receptor (beta chain) was documented in a study of beta chain features in type 1 diabetes. With respect to this clone: What it binds is not known.

The isolated RNA, all of it, was reverse transcribed, so expressed TCRB transcripts were what got sequenced. Libraries were prepared by immunoSEQ multiplex PCR; TCRdb keeps only in-frame clonotypes and omits some of them. The sample lists around 170,000 clones, approximately 8.4% occurring once. Overall study results and limits: Patients showed naive, central memory and Treg TCRB repertoires that appeared more similar than those of healthy donors.

V lost 2 bases to trimming and J lost 5 bases, with 12 bases between them. The CDR3 consists of 14 residues. Germline lookup yields CDR1 SGHRS and CDR2 YFSETQ. The J gene is TRBJ2-3, the V gene TRBV5-1; perhaps TRBD1 as D (5 bases). The sample taken for sequencing was central memory CD4+ T cells from blood. The sequence was obtained from a woman aged 18-30 years in good health. This CDR3 reads CASSLTQGGDTQYF. In nucleotides, the CDR3 is TGCGCCAGCAGCTTAACCCAGGGTGGAGATACGCAGTATTTT.